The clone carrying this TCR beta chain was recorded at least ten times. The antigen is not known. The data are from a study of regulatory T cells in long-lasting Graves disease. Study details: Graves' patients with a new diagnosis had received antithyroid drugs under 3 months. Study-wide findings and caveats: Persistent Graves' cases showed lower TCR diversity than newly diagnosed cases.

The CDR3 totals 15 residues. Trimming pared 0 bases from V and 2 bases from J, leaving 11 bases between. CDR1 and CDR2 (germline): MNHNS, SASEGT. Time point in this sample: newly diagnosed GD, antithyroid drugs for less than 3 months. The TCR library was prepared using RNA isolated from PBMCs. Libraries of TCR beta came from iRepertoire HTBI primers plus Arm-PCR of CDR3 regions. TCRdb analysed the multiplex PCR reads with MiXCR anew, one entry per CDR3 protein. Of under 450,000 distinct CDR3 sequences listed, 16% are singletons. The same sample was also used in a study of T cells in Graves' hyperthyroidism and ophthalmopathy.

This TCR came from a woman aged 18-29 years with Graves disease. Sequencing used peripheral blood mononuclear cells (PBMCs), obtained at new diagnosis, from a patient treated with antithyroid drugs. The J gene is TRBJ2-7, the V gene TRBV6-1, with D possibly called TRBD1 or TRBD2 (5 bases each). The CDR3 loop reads CASSEAAGTTYEQYF. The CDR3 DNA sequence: TGTGCCAGCAGTGAAGCCGCAGGGACGACCTACGAGCAGTACTTC.